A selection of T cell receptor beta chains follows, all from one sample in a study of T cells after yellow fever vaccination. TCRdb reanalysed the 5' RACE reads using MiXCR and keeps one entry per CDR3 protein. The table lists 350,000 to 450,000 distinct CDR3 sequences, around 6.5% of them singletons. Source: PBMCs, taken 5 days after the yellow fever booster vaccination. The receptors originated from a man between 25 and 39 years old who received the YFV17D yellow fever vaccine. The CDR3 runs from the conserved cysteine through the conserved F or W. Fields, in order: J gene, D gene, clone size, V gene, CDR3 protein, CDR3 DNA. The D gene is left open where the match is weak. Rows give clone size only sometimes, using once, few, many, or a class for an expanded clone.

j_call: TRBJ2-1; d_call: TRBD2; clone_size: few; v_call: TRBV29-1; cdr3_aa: CSVDFSLAGFEQFF; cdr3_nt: TGCAGCGTTGACTTTTCACTAGCGGGATTTGAGCAGTTCTTC
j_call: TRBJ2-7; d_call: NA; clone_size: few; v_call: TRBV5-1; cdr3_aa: CASSFRGLVSDEQYF; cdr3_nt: TGCGCCAGCAGCTTCCGGGGCCTAGTTTCAGACGAGCAGTACTTC
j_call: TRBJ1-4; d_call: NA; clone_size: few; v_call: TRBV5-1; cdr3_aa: CASSEGASNEKLFF; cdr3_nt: TGCGCCAGCAGCGAGGGAGCGTCTAATGAAAAACTGTTTTTT
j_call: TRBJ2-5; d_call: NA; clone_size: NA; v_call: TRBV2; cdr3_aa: CASSVRLGETQYF; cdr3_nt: TGTGCCAGCAGTGTCCGGCTAGGAGAGACCCAGTACTTC
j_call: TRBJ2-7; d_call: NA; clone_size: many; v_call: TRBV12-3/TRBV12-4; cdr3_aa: CASSLPGGEQYF; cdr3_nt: TGTGCCAGCAGCCTGCCCGGGGGTGAGCAGTACTTC
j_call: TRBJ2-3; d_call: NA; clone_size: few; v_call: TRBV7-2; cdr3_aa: CASSLGFSTDTQYF; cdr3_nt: TGTGCCAGCAGCTTAGGATTTAGCACAGATACGCAGTATTTT
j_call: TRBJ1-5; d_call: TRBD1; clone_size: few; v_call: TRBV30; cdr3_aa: CAWRRQGAVNQPQHF; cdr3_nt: TGTGCCTGGAGACGCCAGGGGGCTGTCAATCAGCCCCAGCATTTT
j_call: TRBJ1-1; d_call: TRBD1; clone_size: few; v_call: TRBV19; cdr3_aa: CASSKGDRGSTEAFF; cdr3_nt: TGTGCCAGTAGTAAGGGGGACAGGGGGAGTACTGAAGCTTTCTTT
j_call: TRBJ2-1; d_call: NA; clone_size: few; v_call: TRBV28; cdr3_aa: CASSSQRLDEQFF; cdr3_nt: TGTGCCAGCAGTTCCCAGCGGTTAGATGAGCAGTTCTTC
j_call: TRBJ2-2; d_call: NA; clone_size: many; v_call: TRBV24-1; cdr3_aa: CATSDLGHGELFF; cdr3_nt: TGTGCCACCAGTGATTTGGGTCACGGGGAGCTGTTTTTT
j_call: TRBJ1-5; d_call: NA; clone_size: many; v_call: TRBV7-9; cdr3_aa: CASSLDGYSNQPQHF; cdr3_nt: TGTGCCAGCAGCTTAGATGGGTATAGCAATCAGCCCCAGCATTTT
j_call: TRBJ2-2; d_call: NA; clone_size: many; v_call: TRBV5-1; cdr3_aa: CASSSREPNTGELFF; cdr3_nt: TGCGCCAGCAGTTCGAGGGAACCGAACACCGGGGAGCTGTTTTTT
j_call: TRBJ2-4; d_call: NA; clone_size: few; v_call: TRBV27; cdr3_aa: CASSSDQTVPNSIQYF; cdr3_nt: TGTGCCAGCAGTTCCGATCAGACAGTCCCGAACTCCATTCAGTACTTC
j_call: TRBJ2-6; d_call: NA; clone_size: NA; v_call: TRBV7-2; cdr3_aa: CASSVRLSGANVLTF; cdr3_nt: TGTGCCAGCAGCGTCCGACTAAGTGGGGCCAACGTCCTGACTTTC
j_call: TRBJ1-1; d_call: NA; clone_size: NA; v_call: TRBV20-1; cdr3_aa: CSASDSLNTEAFF; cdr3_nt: TGCAGTGCTTCCGACAGCTTGAACACTGAAGCTTTCTTT
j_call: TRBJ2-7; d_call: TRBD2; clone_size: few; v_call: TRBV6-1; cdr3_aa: CASWAKAGTREQYF; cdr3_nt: TGTGCCAGCTGGGCAAAAGCGGGGACCAGGGAGCAGTACTTC
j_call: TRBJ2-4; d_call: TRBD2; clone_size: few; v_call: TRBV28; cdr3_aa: CASSLGTGGKNIQYF; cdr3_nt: TGTGCCAGCAGTTTAGGAACGGGGGGCAAAAACATTCAGTACTTC
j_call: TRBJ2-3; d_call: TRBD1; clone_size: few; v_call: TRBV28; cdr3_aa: CASRDRGRLQDTQYF; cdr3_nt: TGTGCCAGCAGGGACAGGGGACGGCTTCAAGATACGCAGTATTTT
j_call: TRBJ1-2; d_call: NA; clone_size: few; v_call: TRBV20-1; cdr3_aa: CSQDEAYGYTF; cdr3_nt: TGCAGTCAAGACGAGGCCTATGGCTACACCTTC
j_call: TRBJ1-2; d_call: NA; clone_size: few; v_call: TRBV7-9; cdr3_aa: CASSSLHHVGYTF; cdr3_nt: TGTGCCAGCAGCTCCCTTCACCATGTGGGCTACACCTTC
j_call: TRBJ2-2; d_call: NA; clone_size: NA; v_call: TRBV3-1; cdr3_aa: CASWSEGRPGELFF; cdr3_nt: TGTGCCAGCTGGTCAGAGGGGAGGCCCGGGGAGCTGTTTTTT
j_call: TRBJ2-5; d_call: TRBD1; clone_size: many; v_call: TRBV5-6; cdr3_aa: CASSWDRQETQYF; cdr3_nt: TGTGCCAGCAGCTGGGACAGGCAAGAGACCCAGTACTTC
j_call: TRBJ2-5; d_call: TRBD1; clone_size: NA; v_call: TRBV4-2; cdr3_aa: CASSQPGTGGQETQYF; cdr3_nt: TGTGCCAGCAGCCAACCCGGGACAGGGGGCCAAGAGACCCAGTACTTC
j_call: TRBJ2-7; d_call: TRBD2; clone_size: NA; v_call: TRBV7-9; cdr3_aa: CASSGGTSGDEQYF; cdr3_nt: TGTGCCAGCAGCGGGGGGACTAGCGGGGACGAGCAGTACTTC
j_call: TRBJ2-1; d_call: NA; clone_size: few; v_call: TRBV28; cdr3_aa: CASSLRLSRLRGYEQFF; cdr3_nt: TGTGCCAGCAGTTTGAGGCTGTCCCGACTCAGGGGCTATGAGCAGTTCTTC
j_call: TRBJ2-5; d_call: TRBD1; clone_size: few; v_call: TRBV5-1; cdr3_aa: CASSHDRAETQYF; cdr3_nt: TGCGCCAGCAGCCATGACAGGGCGGAGACCCAGTACTTC
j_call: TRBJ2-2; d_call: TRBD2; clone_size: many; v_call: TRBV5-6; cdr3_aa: CASSSKETSGNTGELFF; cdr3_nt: TGTGCCAGCAGTTCGAAGGAGACTAGCGGGAACACCGGGGAGCTGTTTTTT
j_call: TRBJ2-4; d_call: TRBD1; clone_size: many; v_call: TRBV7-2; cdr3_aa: CASSRRGQGPIQYF; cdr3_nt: TGTGCCAGCAGCCGTCGTGGACAGGGGCCCATTCAGTACTTC
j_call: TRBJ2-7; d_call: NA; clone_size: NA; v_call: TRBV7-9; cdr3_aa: CASSRGHPDEQYF; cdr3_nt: TGTGCCAGCAGCCGAGGACATCCCGACGAGCAGTACTTC
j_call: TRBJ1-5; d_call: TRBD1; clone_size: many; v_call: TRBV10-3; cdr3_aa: CAISRTGGDQPQHF; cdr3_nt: TGTGCCATCAGCAGGACAGGGGGTGATCAGCCCCAGCATTTT
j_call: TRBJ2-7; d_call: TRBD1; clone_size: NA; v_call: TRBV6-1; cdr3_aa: CASSPGTGALEQYF; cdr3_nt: TGTGCCAGCAGCCCCGGGACAGGGGCCCTCGAGCAGTACTTC
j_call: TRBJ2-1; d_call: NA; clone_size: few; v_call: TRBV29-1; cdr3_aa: CSGTSRAGRSSSYNEQFF; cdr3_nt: TGCAGCGGAACCTCTAGAGCAGGGAGATCAAGCTCCTACAATGAGCAGTTCTTC
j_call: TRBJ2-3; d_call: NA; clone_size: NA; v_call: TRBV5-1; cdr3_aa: CATGPGSRGYTQYF; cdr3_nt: TGCGCCACCGGACCAGGGAGTCGGGGATATACGCAGTATTTT
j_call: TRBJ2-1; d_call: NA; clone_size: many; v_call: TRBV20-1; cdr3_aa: CSKAPGERKQFF; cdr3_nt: TGCAGTAAAGCACCCGGGGAGCGAAAGCAGTTCTTC
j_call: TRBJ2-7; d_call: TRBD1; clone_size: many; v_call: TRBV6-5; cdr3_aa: CASGTGAEQYF; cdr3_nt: TGTGCCAGCGGCACAGGGGCCGAGCAGTACTTC
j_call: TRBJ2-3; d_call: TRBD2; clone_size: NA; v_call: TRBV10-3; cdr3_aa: CASEAGLSSGTDTQYF; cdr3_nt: TGTGCCTCAGAAGCGGGATTGAGTAGTGGAACAGATACGCAGTATTTT
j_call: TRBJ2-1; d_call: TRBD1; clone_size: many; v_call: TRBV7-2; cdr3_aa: CASSFDRDSYNEQFF; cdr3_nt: TGTGCCAGCAGCTTCGACAGGGACTCCTACAATGAGCAGTTCTTC
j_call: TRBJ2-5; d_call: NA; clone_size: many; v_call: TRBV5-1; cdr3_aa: CASSSTSARETQYF; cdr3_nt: TGCGCCAGCAGCTCGACTAGTGCCAGGGAGACCCAGTACTTC
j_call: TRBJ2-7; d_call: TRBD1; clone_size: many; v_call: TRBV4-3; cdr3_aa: CASSQGQGSYEQYF; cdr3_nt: TGCGCCAGCAGCCAAGGACAGGGAAGCTACGAGCAGTACTTC
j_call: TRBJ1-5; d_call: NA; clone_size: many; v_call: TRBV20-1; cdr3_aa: CSARKGNQPQHF; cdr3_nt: TGCAGTGCTAGAAAGGGTAATCAGCCCCAGCATTTT
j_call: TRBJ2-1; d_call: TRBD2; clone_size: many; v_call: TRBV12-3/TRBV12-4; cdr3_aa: CASSTSGGNNEQFF; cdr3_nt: TGTGCCAGCAGTACTTCCGGGGGGAATAATGAGCAGTTCTTC
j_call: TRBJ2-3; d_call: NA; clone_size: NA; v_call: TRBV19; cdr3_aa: CASRVGASADTQYF; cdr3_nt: TGTGCCAGTAGAGTGGGCGCCAGCGCAGATACGCAGTATTTT
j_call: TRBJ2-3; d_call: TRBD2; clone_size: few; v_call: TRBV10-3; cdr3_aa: CAISDSSGSGDTQYF; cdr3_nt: TGTGCCATCAGTGACTCTAGCGGGAGTGGAGATACGCAGTATTTT
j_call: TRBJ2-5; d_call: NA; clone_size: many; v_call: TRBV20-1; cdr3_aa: CSARLVDETQYF; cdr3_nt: TGCAGTGCCCGACTAGTGGATGAGACCCAGTACTTC
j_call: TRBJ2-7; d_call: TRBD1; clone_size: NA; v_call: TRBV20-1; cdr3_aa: CSARARTGVLFEQYF; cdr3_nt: TGCAGTGCTAGGGCGCGGACAGGGGTGTTATTCGAGCAGTACTTC
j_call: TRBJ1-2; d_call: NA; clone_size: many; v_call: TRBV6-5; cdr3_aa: CASSPPGYYGYTF; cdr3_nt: TGTGCCAGCAGTCCACCGGGCTATTATGGCTACACCTTC
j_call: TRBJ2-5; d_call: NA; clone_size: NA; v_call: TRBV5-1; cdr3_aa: CASSLDPGVKKTQYF; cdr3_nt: TGCGCCAGCAGCTTGGATCCAGGGGTAAAAAAGACCCAGTACTTC
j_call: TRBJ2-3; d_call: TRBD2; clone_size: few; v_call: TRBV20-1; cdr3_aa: CSARNPLSGRYTDTQYF; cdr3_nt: TGCAGTGCCCGCAATCCCCTTAGCGGGAGATACACAGATACGCAGTATTTT
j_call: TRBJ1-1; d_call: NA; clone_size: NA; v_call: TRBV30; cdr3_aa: CAWREKIEAFF; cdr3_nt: TGTGCCTGGAGAGAGAAGATTGAAGCTTTCTTT
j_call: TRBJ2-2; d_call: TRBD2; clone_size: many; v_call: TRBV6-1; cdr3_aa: CASGNPSDGGRARGTGELFF; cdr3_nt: TGTGCCAGCGGAAACCCTTCGGACGGCGGGAGGGCGCGGGGCACCGGGGAGCTGTTTTTT